Following are 26 T cell receptor beta chains from one sample sequenced in a study of shared clonotypes between healthy human individuals (TCRdb year 2020). Receptor libraries were prepared by the immunoSEQ multiplex PCR assay. The source is immuneACCESS, and TCRdb retained only in-frame sequences with V and J called. Part of the clones is not carried over; for the studies checked, unresolved V genes explain less than half of this, and the remainder is unexplained. This sample lists roughly 2 million clones; approximately 96% were detected once. Clones ranked in the top ten supply roughly 0.13% of the sample. The sample comprised naive CD4+ T cells sorted from blood. According to the study, the label for this sample's cell subset or site signals: CD45RA+ positively selected. The origin of the receptors is a man younger than 30 in good health.

The chain is built from TRBV5-1 and TRBJ1-2; 9 bases are shared with TRBD1. The CDR3 contains 14 residues. J was trimmed by 12 bases and V by 4 bases; bases with no gene match: 13. Germline values: CDR1 SGHRS, CDR2 YFSETQ. This CDR3 reads CASSNPGQGFSDTF. The CDR3 DNA follows: TGCGCCAGCAGCAACCCGGGACAGGGATTTTCAGACACCTTC.

V gene TRBV10-3 combines with J gene TRBJ2-5; D not certain. V lost 1 base to trimming and J lost 1 base, with 7 bases between them. Per germline, CDR1 ENHRY and CDR2 SYGVKD. This CDR3 has 14 residues. The CDR3 DNA reads TGTGCCATCAGTGAGTTTGCGGCCCAAGAGACCCAGTACTTC. It yields the protein CAISEFAAQETQYF.

V and J are TRBV21-1 and TRBJ2-7; TRBD2, as called in the table, went unchecked against the DNA. TRBV21-1 is termed a pseudogene. The CDR3 is 18 residues long. CDR3 nucleotide sequence: TGTGCCAGCAGCAAAAAAGGTAATAGCGGGAGAGTTCGGTGCGAGCAGTACTTC. Protein product: CASSKKGNSGRVRCEQYF.

The V and J genes are TRBV11-2 and TRBJ2-3; D is ambiguous. Germline V gene lookup returns CDR1 SGHAT and CDR2 FQNNGV. Trimming took off 5 bases at V and 14 bases at J, with 14 bases between the two ends. The CDR3 is 11 amino acids. This CDR3 is CASSPGGRLYF. The CDR3 nucleotides are TGTGCCAGCAGCCCCGGCGGCCGGCTGTATTTT. Looking up the rest from reference TRBV11-2 and TRBJ2-3 gives the full variable domain: EAGVAQSPRYKIIEKRQSVAFWCNPISGHATLYWYQQILGQGPKLLIQFQNNGVVDDSQLPKDRFSAERLKGVDSTLKIQPAKLEDSAVYLCASSPGGRLYFGPGTRLTVL.

The chain couples TRBV6-1 to TRBJ1-2; D unclear. CDR1 MNHNS and CDR2 SASEGT come from the germline V gene. This CDR3 region has 14 residues. Trimming cost V 0 bases and J 2 bases, with 7 bases left between them. CDR3 residues: CASSEALDNYGYTF. The CDR3, as DNA: TGTGCCAGCAGTGAAGCGTTAGACAACTATGGCTACACCTTC.

The rearrangement joins TRBV2 to TRBJ2-7, with D perhaps matching TRBD1 (6 bases). Germline-derived CDR1 and CDR2 are SNHLY and FYNNEI. Trimming took 4 bases from V and 2 from J, leaving 12 bases between them. The CDR3 is 14 amino acids. The CDR3 spells CASSVWTATYEQYF. CDR3 sequence (DNA): TGTGCCAGCAGTGTGTGGACAGCAACCTACGAGCAGTACTTC.

As for this clone: The sample contains more than one DNA sequence encoding this CDR3. This chain's CDR3 is CSVGRGGTDTQYF. The CDR3 DNA follows: TGCAGCGTTGGGCGGGGGGGCACAGATACGCAGTATTTT. This chain joins TRBV29-1 and TRBJ2-3, with 8 positions matching TRBD2. Germline loops: CDR1 SQVTM, CDR2 ANQGSEA. The CDR3 consists of 13 residues. V was clipped by 4 bases and J by 1 base; unmatched bases: 1.

Comment on this clone: Other DNA sequences from this sample encode an identical CDR3 as well. This chain links TRBV6-1 with TRBJ2-7; 9 nucleotides match TRBD2. There are 14 residues in the CDR3. Losses at the gene ends were 6 bases for V and 1 base for J; bases not matched to a gene: 4. CDR1 MNHNS and CDR2 SASEGT come from the germline V gene. The CDR3 nucleotides read TGTGCCAGCAGCGCGGGGGGGAGTTCCTACGAGCAGTACTTC. It is translated as CASSAGGSSYEQYF.

V and J are TRBV10-2 and TRBJ1-5; TRBD1 matches at 7 bases. Trimming removed 7 bases from V and 8 bases from J; junction bases left unmatched: 14. Germline CDR1 reads WSHSY; CDR2 reads SAAADI. The CDR3 extends over 15 amino acids. CDR3 nucleotides: TGCGCCAGCAATACCCAGGGGGGTGGTGGGGAGCCCCAGCATTTT. This codes for CASNTQGGGGEPQHF.

CDR3 residues: CASSPSPGSYEQYF. Here the CDR3 DNA reads TGTGCCAGCTCACCAAGTCCGGGAAGCTACGAGCAGTACTTC. This rearrangement joins TRBV18 to TRBJ2-7, with TRBD2 as a possible D gene (5 bases). The CDR3 covers 14 residues. Trimming removed 2 bases at V and 3 bases at J, with 11 bases between. Germline V gives CDR1 KGHSH, CDR2 LQKENI.

V usage is TRBV18 and J usage is TRBJ2-7; D is tentatively TRBD1 or TRBD2 (5 bases each). The V gene lost 5 bases and the J gene lost 2 bases, with 13 bases spanning the gap. CDR1 KGHSH and CDR2 LQKENI come from the germline V gene. This CDR3 is built from 14 residues. The CDR3 DNA reads TGTGCCAGCTCAACCGGGACGGTCGCCTACGAGCAGTACTTC. It translates to CASSTGTVAYEQYF.

The V and J genes are TRBV6-6 and TRBJ1-5; D may be TRBD1 (6 bases). The V end lost 6 bases, the J end lost 0 bases, and 15 bases lay between the germline ends. Germline V CDR1 and CDR2: MNHNY, SVGAGI (reference sequence). The CDR3 has 16 amino acids. CDR3 nucleotides: TGTGCCAGCAGCGAGAGGGGGGCGGTTAGCAATCAGCCCCAGCATTTT. Protein sequence: CASSERGAVSNQPQHF.

This chain connects TRBV4-2 to TRBJ1-4, with a tentative D call TRBD1 (6 bases). Per the germline V gene, CDR1 is LGHNA and CDR2 is YNFKEQ. V was clipped by 0 bases and J by 0 bases, with 14 bases between them. The CDR3 is 18 residues long. The CDR3 protein is CASSQDFRGSPTNEKLFF. The CDR3 DNA sequence: TGTGCCAGCAGCCAAGATTTCAGGGGCTCGCCAACTAATGAAAAACTGTTTTTT.

This chain joins TRBV25-1 and TRBJ2-6; possible D gene TRBD1, 5 bases. The CDR3 runs to 15 residues. CDR1 is MGHDK, CDR2 SYGVNS, per germline. The ends were cut back, 4 bases at V and 4 bases at J, with 11 bases in the middle. CDR3 region: CASSVPGSGANVLTF. The CDR3, as DNA: TGTGCCAGCAGTGTGCCAGGGTCAGGGGCCAACGTCCTGACTTTC.

The gene calls are TRBV28 and TRBJ1-2, with TRBD1 matching 9 bases. Germline loops: CDR1 MDHEN, CDR2 SYDVKM. The length of the CDR3 is 14 residues. Losses at the gene ends were 7 bases for V and 2 bases for J; bases not matched to a gene: 5. The CDR3 DNA reads as TGTGCCAGCACCATAGGGACAGGGAACTATGGCTACACCTTC. Translated, it gives CASTIGTGNYGYTF.

The chain combines TRBV9 with TRBJ1-2; 10 bases agree with TRBD1. There are 16 residues in the CDR3. After removal of 4 bases from V and 7 bases from J, the junction contained 13 bases not matched to a gene. Germline CDR1 is SGDLS and CDR2 is YYNGEE. For the CDR3, the DNA is TGTGCCAGCAGCCAGGACAGGGGGACGAGTATGGGTGGCTACACCTTC. Translated: CASSQDRGTSMGGYTF.

In this sample, this clone turned up once. The chain uses TRBV9 and TRBJ2-1, with unresolved D. CDR3 length: 15 amino acids. Germline lookup yields CDR1 SGDLS and CDR2 YYNGEE. V dropped 0 bases and J dropped 9 bases, with 16 bases sitting between them. CDR3 protein: CASSVASSLLGEQFF. The CDR3 bases are TGTGCCAGCAGCGTAGCGAGTTCCCTCCTAGGTGAGCAGTTCTTC.

As concerns this clone: Other DNA sequences in this sample translate to the same CDR3. The DNA for the CDR3 is TGTGCCAGCAGCCTCACGGGGACCCAGTACTTC. Translating it yields CASSLTGTQYF. The chain has TRBV2 and TRBJ2-5; D uncertain. V lost 6 bases to trimming and J lost 7 bases, with 9 bases between them. This CDR3 is built from 11 residues. The germline V gene encodes CDR1 SNHLY and CDR2 FYNNEI.

The chain recombines TRBV27 with TRBJ2-7; TRBD2 is a possible D gene (6 bases). Germline CDR1 is MNHEY and CDR2 is SMNVEV (reference sequence). Between the trimmed V and J ends, which lost 2 bases and 7 bases, there was a span of 15 bases. This CDR3 has 14 residues. CDR3 bases: TGTGCCAGCAGTTTAGCGGGGATCGACTGGGAGCAGTACTTC. Its protein product is CASSLAGIDWEQYF.

The chain uses TRBV18 and TRBJ2-7; possible D gene TRBD1, 5 bases. The germline V gene has CDR1 KGHSH and CDR2 LQKENI. The CDR3 is 15 amino acids. V gave up 2 bases and J gave up 4 bases, with 15 bases separating them. CDR3 amino acids: CASSPFQGAMYEQYF. The CDR3 coding sequence is TGTGCCAGCTCACCATTCCAAGGGGCGATGTACGAGCAGTACTTC.

The V call is TRBV28, the J call TRBJ2-3, with 7 bases matching TRBD1. V lost 2 bases and J lost 3; bases outside the gene matches: 5. The CDR3 runs to 15 residues. Germline V lookup: CDR1 MDHEN, CDR2 SYDVKM. CDR3 sequence reads: CASSLRGQGTDTQYF. CDR3 sequence (DNA): TGTGCCAGCAGTTTAAGGGGGCAAGGAACAGATACGCAGTATTTT.

The J gene is TRBJ1-5, the V gene TRBV27, with TRBD1 identical over 8 bases. Losses at the gene ends were 6 bases for V and 4 bases for J; bases not matched to a gene: 14. CDR1 MNHEY and CDR2 SMNVEV come from the germline V gene (reference sequence). The CDR3 has 17 residues. The CDR3 spells CASSPQGGGSGNQPQHF. DNA of the CDR3: TGTGCCAGCAGCCCACAGGGGGGGGGCTCTGGAAATCAGCCCCAGCATTTT.

The chain employs TRBV19 and TRBJ1-1; perhaps TRBD1 as D (5 bases). There are 15 residues in the CDR3. With 7 bases removed from V and 4 bases from J, the gap between germline ends came to 19 bases. The germline CDR1 and CDR2 sequences are LNHDA and SQIVND (reference sequence). CDR3 in DNA: TGTGCCAGTACAACCCTGGACCTGGGGGGCACTGAAGCTTTCTTT. Its protein is CASTTLDLGGTEAFF.

The chain employs TRBV27 and TRBJ1-4; maybe TRBD1 (5 bases). Germline V gives CDR1 MNHEY, CDR2 SMNVEV (reference sequence). Trimming pared 5 bases from V and 7 bases from J, leaving 14 bases between. The CDR3 loop spans 14 amino acids. The CDR3 here is CASSPGLGSEKLFF. The DNA of the CDR3 is TGTGCCAGCAGTCCAGGGTTAGGCAGTGAAAAACTGTTTTTT. Supplemented by reference TRBV27 and TRBJ1-4, the full variable domain reads EAQVTQNPRYLITVTGKKLTVTCSQNMNHEYMSWYRQDPGLGLRQIYYSMNVEVTDKGDVPEGYKVSRKEKRNFPLILESPSPNQTSLYFCASSPGLGSEKLFFGSGTQLSVL.

The V and J genes are TRBV30 and TRBJ1-4; a possible D gene is TRBD1 (5 bases). The CDR3 totals 18 residues. Germline CDR1 and CDR2: GTSNPN and SVGIG (reference sequence). Trimming removed 4 bases from V and 0 bases from J, with 21 bases in between. This CDR3 is CAWTRWNGGAATNEKLFF. The CDR3 DNA reads as TGTGCCTGGACCCGCTGGAACGGGGGTGCTGCAACTAATGAAAAACTGTTTTTT. The full variable domain, its missing parts supplied by reference TRBV30 and TRBJ1-4, is SQTIHQWPATLVQPVGSPLSLECTVEGTSNPNLYWYRQAAGRGLQLLFYSVGIGQISSEVPQNLSASRPQDRQFILSSKKLLLSDSGFYLCAWTRWNGGAATNEKLFFGSGTQLSVL.

As to this clone: The sample holds other DNA sequences that translate to the same CDR3. The chain links TRBV9 to TRBJ2-5, with D possibly being TRBD2 (6 bases). The CDR3 contains 12 residues. Germline-derived CDR1 and CDR2 are SGDLS and YYNGEE. Trimming removed 5 bases from V and 2 bases from J, with 7 bases in between. CDR3 region: CASSSGQETQYF. The CDR3 nucleotides read TGTGCCAGCAGTAGCGGACAAGAGACCCAGTACTTC.